A selection of T cell receptor beta chains follows, all from one sample in a study of T cells in Graves' hyperthyroidism and ophthalmopathy. TCRdb ran MiXCR on the multiplex PCR reads and lists one entry per CDR3 protein. The sample holds 500,000 to 800,000 distinct CDR3 sequences, about 14% seen once. Sequenced sample: blood. These receptors were taken from a woman aged 45-60 years with Graves' ophthalmopathy. CDR3s include the opening cysteine and the closing phenylalanine or tryptophan. Each record gives: V gene, clone size, D gene, J gene, CDR3 protein, CDR3 DNA. D genes are given only for firm matches. Where a row states a size, it is once, few, many or the class of an expanded clone; other rows omit it.

>TRBV15|few|.|TRBJ2-7
CATSRARARGYEQYF
TGTGCCACCAGCAGAGCCCGGGCGAGGGGCTACGAGCAGTACTTC
>TRBV7-3|many|.|TRBJ2-1
CASIFLRNEQFF
TGTGCCAGCATCTTTTTACGCAATGAGCAGTTCTTC
>TRBV10-3|few|TRBD1|TRBJ2-4
CAIRAGTENNIQYF
TGTGCCATCAGGGCCGGGACAGAAAACAACATTCAGTACTTC
>TRBV13|few|.|TRBJ1-3
CASSPRGRLGDTIYF
TGTGCCAGCAGTCCTCGGGGACGGCTTGGGGACACCATATATTTT
>TRBV7-8|many|.|TRBJ2-7
CASSLQSGAGPYEQYF
TGTGCCAGCAGCTTACAATCCGGGGCAGGGCCCTACGAGCAGTACTTC
>TRBV12-3/TRBV12-4|many|.|TRBJ1-6
CASKTDGDGTPLHF
TGTGCCAGCAAAACTGACGGGGACGGTACACCCCTCCACTTT
>TRBV5-1|many|.|TRBJ2-1
CASSLEPGFDEQFF
TGCGCCAGCAGCTTGGAGCCGGGTTTCGATGAGCAGTTCTTC
>TRBV6-2/TRBV6-3|.|TRBD2|TRBJ2-1
CASNQRRGNTYNEQFF
TGTGCCAGCAACCAACGGCGGGGGAACACCTACAATGAGCAGTTCTTC
>TRBV3-1|many|TRBD2|TRBJ2-7
CASSHGTRGEQYF
TGTGCCAGCAGCCATGGGACTAGGGGCGAGCAGTACTTC
>TRBV20-1|.|TRBD2|TRBJ2-7
CSAAGLPVYEQYF
TGCAGTGCCGCGGGACTACCCGTTTACGAGCAGTACTTC
>TRBV13|many|TRBD1|TRBJ2-1
CASSLSVSAGGEVNEQFF
TGTGCCAGCAGCTTAAGTGTTAGTGCAGGGGGCGAGGTCAATGAGCAGTTCTTC
>TRBV20-1|few|.|TRBJ1-2
CSARDLRARRSYTF
TGCAGTGCTAGAGATCTCAGGGCCCGACGGAGCTACACCTTC
>TRBV7-9|.|TRBD2|TRBJ2-2
CASSPAGGELLF
TGTGCCAGCAGCCCCGCGGGGGGGGAGCTGCTTTTT
>TRBV7-2|many|TRBD2|TRBJ2-7
CASSSRREVSYEQYF
TGTGCCAGCAGCTCGAGGCGGGAGGTCTCCTACGAGCAGTACTTC
>TRBV6-1|few|TRBD2|TRBJ2-6
CASCGGFQMTSGRAGANVLTF
TGTGCCAGCTGTGGCGGCTTTCAAATGACTAGCGGGAGAGCTGGGGCCAACGTCCTGACTTTC
>TRBV27|many|TRBD2|TRBJ2-3
CASSHQAGGLSDTQYF
TGTGCCAGCAGTCATCAAGCGGGAGGGCTTTCAGATACGCAGTATTTT
>TRBV5-1|.|.|TRBJ2-2
CASSVGQLANTGELFF
TGCGCCAGCAGCGTGGGACAACTCGCGAACACCGGGGAGCTGTTTTTT
>TRBV7-9|.|TRBD2|TRBJ2-1
CASSSLAGAGDEQFF
TGTGCCAGCAGCTCACTAGCGGGAGCGGGGGATGAGCAGTTCTTC
>TRBV6-1|.|.|TRBJ2-7
CASSTIRVSSSYEQYF
TGTGCCAGCAGCACTATCCGGGTTTCCAGCTCCTACGAGCAGTACTTC
>TRBV29-1|.|TRBD2|TRBJ2-1
CSVPQASGSNEQFF
TGCAGCGTCCCACAGGCTAGCGGGAGTAATGAGCAGTTCTTC
>TRBV25-1|few|TRBD2|TRBJ2-5
CASSELGGEETQYF
TGTGCCAGCAGTGAACTGGGAGGGGAGGAGACCCAGTACTTC
>TRBV6-2/TRBV6-3|many|.|TRBJ2-7
CASSYLESSYEQYF
TGTGCCAGCAGTTACCTGGAAAGCTCCTACGAGCAGTACTTC
>TRBV7-8|many|.|TRBJ2-2
CASSLVMGNTGELFF
TGTGCCAGCAGCTTAGTTATGGGAAACACCGGGGAGCTGTTTTTT
>TRBV19|.|.|TRBJ1-1
CASKRWGFSRDTEAFF
TGTGCCTCTAAAAGATGGGGCTTTTCGAGAGACACTGAAGCTTTCTTT
>TRBV12-3/TRBV12-4|many|.|TRBJ2-2
CASSARAANTGELFF
TGTGCCAGCAGTGCCAGGGCCGCGAACACCGGGGAGCTGTTTTTT
>TRBV10-3|many|.|TRBJ1-1
CAISDGVVRTEAFF
TGTGCCATCAGTGATGGGGTGGTTCGCACTGAAGCTTTCTTT
>TRBV7-3|many|TRBD1|TRBJ2-1
CASTNDRDHEQFF
TGTGCCAGCACCAATGACAGGGACCATGAGCAGTTCTTC
>TRBV20-1|many|.|TRBJ2-7
CSASRAGGYYEQYF
TGCAGTGCTAGCAGAGCAGGAGGATACTACGAGCAGTACTTC
>TRBV19|.|.|TRBJ2-1
CASRPVDVPRASSYNEQFF
TGTGCCAGTAGACCTGTGGACGTGCCCAGGGCGAGCTCCTACAATGAGCAGTTCTTC
>TRBV7-3|.|.|TRBJ1-5
CASSLYGQPRHF
TGTGCCAGCAGCTTATACGGTCAGCCCCGGCATTTT
>TRBV10-3|few|TRBD1|TRBJ2-7
CAIKGTGLIYEQYF
TGTGCCATCAAAGGGACAGGGCTTATCTACGAGCAGTACTTC
>TRBV20-1|many|TRBD2|TRBJ2-7
CSARDVGGRYEQYF
TGCAGTGCTAGAGATGTGGGAGGGAGATACGAGCAGTACTTC
>TRBV29-1|few|.|TRBJ1-2
CSDVTGPNYGYTF
TGCAGCGACGTTACAGGGCCCAACTATGGCTACACCTTC
>TRBV12-5|many|TRBD2|TRBJ2-7
CASGLGHFWTSGRWGEQYF
TGTGCTAGTGGTTTGGGCCATTTTTGGACTAGCGGGCGATGGGGAGAGCAGTACTTC
>TRBV12-3/TRBV12-4|many|.|TRBJ2-1
CASSELASFGKNEQFF
TGTGCCAGCAGTGAACTAGCTTCATTCGGAAAGAATGAGCAGTTCTTC
>TRBV28|.|.|TRBJ2-4
CASSWRGSSKAKNIQYF
TGTGCCAGCAGTTGGAGAGGGTCCTCTAAAGCCAAAAACATTCAGTACTTC
>TRBV28|many|.|TRBJ1-1
CASSSNPRQENTEAFF
TGTGCCAGCAGTTCCAACCCTAGACAGGAGAACACTGAAGCTTTCTTT
>TRBV6-4|.|TRBD1|TRBJ1-1
CASSYVGAGGRNTEAFF
TGTGCCAGCAGTTACGTGGGGGCAGGGGGCAGGAACACTGAAGCTTTCTTT
>TRBV6-1|many|.|TRBJ2-1
CASSATPGTEQFF
TGTGCCAGCAGCGCCACCCCCGGGACAGAGCAGTTCTTC
>TRBV18|many|.|TRBJ2-7
CASRVGAGDYEQYF
TGTGCCAGCCGCGTCGGGGCGGGTGACTACGAGCAGTACTTC
>TRBV12-3/TRBV12-4|many|.|TRBJ2-2
CASSFMAGGELFF
TGTGCCAGCAGTTTTATGGCGGGCGGGGAGCTGTTTTTT
>TRBV27|few|.|TRBJ2-1
CASRTLLRGRAPEFF
TGTGCCAGCAGAACTCTTCTAAGGGGGAGGGCCCCGGAGTTCTTC
>TRBV4-1|many|TRBD2|TRBJ2-3
CASSQVASGSPDTQYF
TGCGCCAGCAGCCAAGTCGCTAGCGGGAGTCCAGATACGCAGTATTTT
>TRBV7-2|.|TRBD1|TRBJ1-5
CASSLSSAGGHQPQHF
TGTGCCAGCAGCTTATCGTCGGCAGGGGGCCATCAGCCCCAGCATTTT
>TRBV6-2/TRBV6-3|many|TRBD2|TRBJ2-5
CASSYRQLAGNQETQYF
TGTGCCAGCAGTTACCGGCAACTAGCGGGAAACCAAGAGACCCAGTACTTC
>TRBV7-9|.|.|TRBJ2-7
CASSKASESYEQYF
TGTGCCAGCAGCAAAGCATCAGAGTCCTACGAGCAGTACTTC
>TRBV6-2/TRBV6-3|.|.|TRBJ2-1
CASSAQRLYNEQFF
TGTGCCAGCAGTGCCCAACGACTGTACAATGAGCAGTTCTTC
>TRBV29-1|.|TRBD2|TRBJ2-7
CSVEVRTGTSGSAYEQYF
TGCAGCGTTGAAGTTAGAACCGGGACTAGCGGGAGTGCCTACGAGCAGTACTTC
>TRBV27|many|.|TRBJ2-1
CASSPSVHNEQFF
TGTGCCAGCAGTCCCTCGGTCCACAATGAGCAGTTCTTC
>TRBV28|.|.|TRBJ1-6
CASSSHSVFGESSYNSPLHF
TGTGCCAGCAGTTCCCACAGTGTTTTCGGAGAGAGCTCCTATAATTCACCCCTCCACTTT
>TRBV27|many|.|TRBJ2-7
CASSLREPYEQYF
TGTGCCAGCAGTTTACGTGAACCCTACGAGCAGTACTTC
>TRBV4-2|.|.|TRBJ1-1
CASSQEERATEAFF
TGTGCCAGCAGCCAAGAGGAAAGGGCGACTGAAGCTTTCTTT
>TRBV10-3|.|.|TRBJ2-6
CAISEGRGSRANVLTF
TGTGCCATCAGTGAAGGTCGAGGGTCTAGGGCCAACGTCCTGACTTTC
>TRBV20-1|few|.|TRBJ1-2
CSAANSLDGNYGYTF
TGCAGTGCTGCCAATAGTCTTGACGGTAACTATGGCTACACCTTC
>TRBV9|few|.|TRBJ2-1
CASSTSGLYEQFF
TGTGCCAGCAGCACCTCGGGACTCTATGAGCAGTTCTTC
>TRBV29-1|.|.|TRBJ1-5
CSVVESSSQPQHF
TGCAGCGTTGTAGAAAGTAGCAGTCAGCCCCAGCATTTT
>TRBV9|.|.|TRBJ1-2
CASSVEGMAGTRGGYTF
TGTGCCAGCAGCGTAGAGGGAATGGCAGGGACGCGAGGAGGCTACACCTTC